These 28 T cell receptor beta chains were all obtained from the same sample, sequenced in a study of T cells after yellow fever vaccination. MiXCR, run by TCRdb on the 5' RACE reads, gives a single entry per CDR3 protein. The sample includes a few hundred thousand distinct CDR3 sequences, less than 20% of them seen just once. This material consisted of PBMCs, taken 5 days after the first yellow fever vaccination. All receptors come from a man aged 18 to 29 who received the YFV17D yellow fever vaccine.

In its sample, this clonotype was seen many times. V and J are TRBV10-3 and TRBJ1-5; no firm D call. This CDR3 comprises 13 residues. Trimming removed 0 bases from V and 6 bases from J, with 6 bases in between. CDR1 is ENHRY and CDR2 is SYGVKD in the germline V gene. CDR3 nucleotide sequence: TGTGCCATCAGTGAGTCGCAGAGTCAGCCCCAGCATTTT. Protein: CAISESQSQPQHF.

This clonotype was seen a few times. The CDR3 DNA is TGTGCCAGCAGCGAAACCGGTGAGACCCAGTACTTC. Translating gives CASSETGETQYF. The J gene is TRBJ2-5, the V gene TRBV9; D is uncertain. Germline CDR1 and CDR2: SGDLS and YYNGEE. The CDR3 runs to 12 residues. V was clipped by 3 bases and J by 5 bases, with 8 bases between them.

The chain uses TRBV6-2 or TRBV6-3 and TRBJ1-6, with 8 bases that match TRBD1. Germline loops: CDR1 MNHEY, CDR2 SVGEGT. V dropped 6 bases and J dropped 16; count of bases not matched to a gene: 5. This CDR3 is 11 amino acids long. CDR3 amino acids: CASRMTGALHF. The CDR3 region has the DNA TGTGCCAGCAGAATGACAGGGGCGCTCCACTTT.

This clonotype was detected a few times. CDR3 coding DNA: TGTGCCAGCAGCCCCCTTGGGAGTTTCAGCGGGGGGCATCAAGATACGCAGTATTTT. Its translation is CASSPLGSFSGGHQDTQYF. The chain combines TRBV5-6 with TRBJ2-3; the match to TRBD2 covers 9 bases. Germline loops: CDR1 SGHDT, CDR2 YYEEEE. The CDR3 contains 19 residues. V was clipped by 4 bases and J by 5 bases; unmatched bases: 20.

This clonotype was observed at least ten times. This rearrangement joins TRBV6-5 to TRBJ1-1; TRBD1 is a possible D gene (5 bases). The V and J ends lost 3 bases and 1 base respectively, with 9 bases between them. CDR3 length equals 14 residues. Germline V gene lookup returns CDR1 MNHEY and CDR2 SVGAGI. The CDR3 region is CASSYGTSNTEAFF. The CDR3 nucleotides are TGTGCCAGCAGTTATGGGACGTCGAACACTGAAGCTTTCTTT.

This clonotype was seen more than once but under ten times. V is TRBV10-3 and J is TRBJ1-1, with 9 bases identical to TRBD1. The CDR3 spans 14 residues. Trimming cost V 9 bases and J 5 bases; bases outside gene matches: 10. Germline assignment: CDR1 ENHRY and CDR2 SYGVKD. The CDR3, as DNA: TGTGCCATTCAAACAGGGGGCAGTGGGACTGAAGCTTTCTTT. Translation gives CAIQTGGSGTEAFF.

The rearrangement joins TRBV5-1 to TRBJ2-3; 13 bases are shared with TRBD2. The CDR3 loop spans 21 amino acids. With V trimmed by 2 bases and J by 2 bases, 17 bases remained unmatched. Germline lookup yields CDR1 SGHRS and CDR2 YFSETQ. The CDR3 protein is CASSLLTGSPTSGGYTDTQYF. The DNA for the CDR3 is TGCGCCAGCAGCTTACTAACCGGGTCCCCGACTAGCGGGGGGTACACAGATACGCAGTATTTT.

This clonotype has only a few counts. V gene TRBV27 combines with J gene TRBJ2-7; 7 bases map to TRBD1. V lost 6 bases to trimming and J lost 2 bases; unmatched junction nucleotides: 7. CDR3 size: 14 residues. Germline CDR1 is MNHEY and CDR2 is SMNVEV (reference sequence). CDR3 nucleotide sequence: TGTGCCAGCAGCCGGAAGGGGGCTCCCTACGAGCAGTACGTC. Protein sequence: CASSRKGAPYEQYV.

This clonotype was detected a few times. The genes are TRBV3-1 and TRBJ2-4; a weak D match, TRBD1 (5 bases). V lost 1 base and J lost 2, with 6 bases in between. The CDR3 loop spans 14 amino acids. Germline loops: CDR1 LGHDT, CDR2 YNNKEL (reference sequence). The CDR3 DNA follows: TGTGCCAGCAGCCAAGCAGGGTCCAAAAACATTCAGTACTTC. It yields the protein CASSQAGSKNIQYF. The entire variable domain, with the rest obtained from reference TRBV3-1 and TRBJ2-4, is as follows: DTAVSQTPKYLVTQMGNDKSIKCEQNLGHDTMYWYKQDSKKFLKIMFSYNNKELIINETVPNRFSPKSPDKAHLNLHINSLELGDSAVYFCASSQAGSKNIQYFGAGTRLSVL.

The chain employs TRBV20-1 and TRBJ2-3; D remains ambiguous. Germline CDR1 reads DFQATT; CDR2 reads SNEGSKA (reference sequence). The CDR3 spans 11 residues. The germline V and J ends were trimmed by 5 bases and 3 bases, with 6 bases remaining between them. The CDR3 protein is CSALRTDTQYF. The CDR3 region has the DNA TGCAGTGCTTTGCGAACAGATACGCAGTATTTT.

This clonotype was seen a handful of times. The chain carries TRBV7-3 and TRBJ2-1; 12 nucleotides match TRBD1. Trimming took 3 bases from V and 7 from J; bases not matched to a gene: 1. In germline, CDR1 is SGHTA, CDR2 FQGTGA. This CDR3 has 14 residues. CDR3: CASSLGQGANEQFF. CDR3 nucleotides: TGTGCCAGCAGCTTGGGACAGGGGGCAAATGAGCAGTTCTTC.

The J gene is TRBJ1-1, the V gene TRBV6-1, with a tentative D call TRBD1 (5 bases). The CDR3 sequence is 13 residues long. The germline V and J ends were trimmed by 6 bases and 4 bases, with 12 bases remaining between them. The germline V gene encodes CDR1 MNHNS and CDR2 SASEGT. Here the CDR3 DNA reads TGTGCCAGCAGAGCCGCCGGGACCACTGAAGCTTTCTTT. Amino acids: CASRAAGTTEAFF.

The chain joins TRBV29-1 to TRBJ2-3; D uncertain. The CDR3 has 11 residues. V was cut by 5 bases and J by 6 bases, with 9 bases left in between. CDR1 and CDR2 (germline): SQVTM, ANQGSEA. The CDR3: CSVTSADTQYF. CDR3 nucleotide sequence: TGCAGCGTTACCTCGGCGGATACGCAGTATTTT.

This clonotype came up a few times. The CDR3 protein is CASSYRGEYKNIQYF. The CDR3 region has the DNA TGTGCCAGCAGTTACCGGGGGGAATACAAAAACATTCAGTACTTC. The genes are TRBV6-5 and TRBJ2-4, with 7 positions matching TRBD2. The germline V gene has CDR1 MNHEY and CDR2 SVGAGI. V was clipped by 2 bases and J by 3 bases; unmatched bases: 4. This CDR3 spans 15 amino acids.

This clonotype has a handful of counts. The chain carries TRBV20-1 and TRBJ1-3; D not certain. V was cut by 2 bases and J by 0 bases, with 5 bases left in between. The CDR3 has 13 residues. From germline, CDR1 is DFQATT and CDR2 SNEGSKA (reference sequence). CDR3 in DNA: TGCAGTGCTAGACCAAACTCTGGAAACACCATATATTTT. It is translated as CSARPNSGNTIYF.

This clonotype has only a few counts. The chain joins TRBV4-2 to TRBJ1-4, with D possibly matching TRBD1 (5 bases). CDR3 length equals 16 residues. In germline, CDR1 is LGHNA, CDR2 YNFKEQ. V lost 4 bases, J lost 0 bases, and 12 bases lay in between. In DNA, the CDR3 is TGTGCCAGCAGCCTCCCCCGGGACTCAACTAATGAAAAACTGTTTTTT. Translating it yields CASSLPRDSTNEKLFF.

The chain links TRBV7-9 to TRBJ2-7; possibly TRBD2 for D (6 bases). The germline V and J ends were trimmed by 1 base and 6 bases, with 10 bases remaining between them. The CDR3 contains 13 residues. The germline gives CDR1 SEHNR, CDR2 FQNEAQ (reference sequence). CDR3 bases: TGTGCCAGCAGCTTAGGGGGGGACGGCGAGCAGTACGTC. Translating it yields CASSLGGDGEQYV.

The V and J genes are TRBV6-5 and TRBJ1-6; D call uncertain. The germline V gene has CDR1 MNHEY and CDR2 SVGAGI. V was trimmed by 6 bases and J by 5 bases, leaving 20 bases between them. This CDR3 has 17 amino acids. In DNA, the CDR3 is TGTGCCAGCAGATACGGTCGTCGGATATGGGATAATTCACCCCTCCACTTT. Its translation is CASRYGRRIWDNSPLHF.

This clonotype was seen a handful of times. CDR3 bases: TGTGCCAGCAGCCAAGTTCCGGGACAGGGACTCTACGAGCAGTACTTC. Its protein product is CASSQVPGQGLYEQYF. The chain joins TRBV3-1 to TRBJ2-7; 9 positions match TRBD1. The CDR3 is 16 residues long. Unmatched junction bases numbered 7, after V lost 1 base and J lost 3 bases. Germline CDR1 LGHDT, CDR2 YNNKEL (reference sequence).

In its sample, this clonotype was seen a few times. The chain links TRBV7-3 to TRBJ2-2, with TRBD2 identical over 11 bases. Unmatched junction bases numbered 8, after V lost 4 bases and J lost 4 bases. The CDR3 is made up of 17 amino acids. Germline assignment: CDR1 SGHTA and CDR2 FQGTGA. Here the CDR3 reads CASSSRLAGGGTGELFF. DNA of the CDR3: TGTGCCAGCAGCTCCCGTCTAGCGGGGGGAGGCACCGGGGAGCTGTTTTTT.

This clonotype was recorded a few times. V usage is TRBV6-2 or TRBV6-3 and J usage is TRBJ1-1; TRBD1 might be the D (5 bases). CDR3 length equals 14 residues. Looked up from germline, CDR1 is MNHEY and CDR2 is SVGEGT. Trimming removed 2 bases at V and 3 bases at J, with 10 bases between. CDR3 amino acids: CASSYQGWYTEAFF. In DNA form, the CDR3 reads TGTGCCAGCAGTTACCAGGGTTGGTACACTGAAGCTTTCTTT.

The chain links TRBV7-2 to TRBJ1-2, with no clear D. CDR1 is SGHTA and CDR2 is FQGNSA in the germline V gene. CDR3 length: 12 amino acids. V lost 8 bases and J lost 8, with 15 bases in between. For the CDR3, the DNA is TGTGCCAGCTCCTCCTCCCTCATCGGCTACACCTTC. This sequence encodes CASSSSLIGYTF.

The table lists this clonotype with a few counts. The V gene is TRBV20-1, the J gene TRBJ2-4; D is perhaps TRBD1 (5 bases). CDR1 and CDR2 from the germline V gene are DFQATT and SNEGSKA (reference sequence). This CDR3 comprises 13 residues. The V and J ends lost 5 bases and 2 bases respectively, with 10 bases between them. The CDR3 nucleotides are TGCAGTGCTCCAGGGTATTCCAAAAACATTCAGTACTTC. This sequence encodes CSAPGYSKNIQYF.

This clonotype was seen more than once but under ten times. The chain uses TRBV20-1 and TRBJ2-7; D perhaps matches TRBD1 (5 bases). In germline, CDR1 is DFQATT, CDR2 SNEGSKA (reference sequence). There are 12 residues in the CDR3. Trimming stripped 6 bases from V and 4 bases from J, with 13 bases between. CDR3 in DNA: TGCAGTGCCCTGGGAAGGGGATACGAGCAGTACTTC. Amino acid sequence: CSALGRGYEQYF.

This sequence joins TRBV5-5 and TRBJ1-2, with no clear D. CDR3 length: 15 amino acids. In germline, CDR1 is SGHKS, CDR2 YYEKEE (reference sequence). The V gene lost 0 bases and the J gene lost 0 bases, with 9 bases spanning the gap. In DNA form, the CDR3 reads TGTGCCAGCAGCTTGGGAACAGTCACTAACTATGGCTACACCTTC. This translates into CASSLGTVTNYGYTF.

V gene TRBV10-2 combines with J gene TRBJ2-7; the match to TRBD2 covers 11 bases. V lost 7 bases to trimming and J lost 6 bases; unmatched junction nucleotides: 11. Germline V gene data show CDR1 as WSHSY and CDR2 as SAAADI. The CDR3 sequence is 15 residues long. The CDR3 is CASKDGASGGREQYF. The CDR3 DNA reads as TGCGCCAGCAAAGATGGAGCTAGCGGGGGGCGCGAGCAGTACTTC.

The CDR3 DNA is TGTGCCAGCAGGGGACAGGGGAACAATGAGCAGTTCTTC. Its protein product is CASRGQGNNEQFF. The chain couples TRBV5-4 to TRBJ2-1; the match to TRBD1 covers 10 bases. The V gene's germline CDR1 is SGHNT and CDR2 YYREEE (reference sequence). The CDR3 has 13 residues. V gave up 5 bases and J gave up 5 bases; unmatched junction bases: 1.

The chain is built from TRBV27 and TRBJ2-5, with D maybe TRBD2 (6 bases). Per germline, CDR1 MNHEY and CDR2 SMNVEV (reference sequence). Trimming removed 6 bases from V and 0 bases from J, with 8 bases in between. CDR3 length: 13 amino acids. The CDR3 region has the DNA TGTGCCAGCAGGGGACTGAACCAAGAGACCCAGTACTTC. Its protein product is CASRGLNQETQYF.